The 20 T cell receptor beta chains reported below all come from one sample, sequenced in a study of blood T cell repertoires in COVID-19. Sequenced by immunoSEQ multiplex PCR; TCRdb stores in-frame clones only, minus some. Here the sample spans around 230,000 clones, about nine tenths being singletons. Material for sequencing was PBMCs or T cells enriched from blood (not recorded which). These receptors were taken from a woman aged 40 to 50 with acute COVID-19.

This clone was counted once. J is TRBJ2-1 and V is TRBV4-1; 10 bases line up with TRBD2. CDR1 is MGHRA, CDR2 YSYEKL, per germline. This CDR3 region has 17 residues. The J segment lost 5 bases and the V segment lost 1 base, leaving 8 bases of the junction unmatched. The CDR3 DNA sequence: TGCGCCAGCAGCCAAGCACTCTTAGCGGGGGGTAACAATGAGCAGTTCTTC. This encodes CASSQALLAGGNNEQFF.

The chain uses TRBV7-9 and TRBJ2-5; 7 positions match TRBD1. J lost 4 bases, V lost 1 base, and 6 bases had no gene match. The germline CDR1 and CDR2 sequences are SEHNR and FQNEAQ (reference sequence). The CDR3 covers 15 residues. The CDR3 spells CASSLVRQGLETQYF. The CDR3 nucleotides read TGTGCCAGCAGCTTAGTGCGACAGGGTTTAGAGACCCAGTACTTC.

The rearrangement joins TRBV27 to TRBJ1-5, with unresolved D. CDR3 length: 12 residues. Per germline, CDR1 MNHEY and CDR2 SMNVEV (reference sequence). With 7 bases removed from V and 0 bases from J, the gap between germline ends came to 4 bases. In nucleotides, the CDR3 is TGTGCCAGCAAGCATAGCAATCAGCCCCAGCATTTT. Its translation is CASKHSNQPQHF.

This chain's CDR3 is CASSLAGGPQETQYF. CDR3 DNA sequence: TGTGCCAGCAGTCTAGCGGGGGGGCCCCAAGAGACCCAGTACTTC. The gene calls are TRBV2 and TRBJ2-5; 12 bases map to TRBD2. The CDR3 has 15 amino acids. Germline lookup yields CDR1 SNHLY and CDR2 FYNNEI. The V and J ends lost 5 bases and 1 base, in that order; junction bases with no gene match: 2.

This rearrangement joins TRBV19 to TRBJ2-7; TRBD1 matches 7 bases. The CDR3 has 17 residues. Germline CDR1 is LNHDA and CDR2 is SQIVND (reference sequence). The V segment lost 4 bases and the J segment 5 bases; nucleotides outside the gene matches: 17. The CDR3 coding sequence is TGTGCCAGTAGTAGAAGAGGGACAGCCCCTCGTTTGAACGAGCAGTACTTC. Its translation: CASSRRGTAPRLNEQYF.

CDR3 DNA sequence: TGTGCCTGGAGCGGGACAGGGTCTGAAGCTTTCTTT. Protein sequence: CAWSGTGSEAFF. V is TRBV30 and J is TRBJ1-1; 9 nucleotides agree with TRBD1. Trimming cost V 3 bases and J 6 bases; bases outside gene matches: 2. Germline CDR1 reads GTSNPN; CDR2 reads SVGIG (reference sequence). The CDR3 has 12 residues.

This chain joins TRBV29-1 and TRBJ1-4, with D possibly TRBD1 on 6 matching bases. Trimming took 7 bases from V and 8 from J, leaving 17 bases between them. The CDR3 has 13 residues. Germline V gene lookup returns CDR1 SQVTM and CDR2 ANQGSEA. The CDR3 region has the DNA TGCAGCGCCTCAACAGGGCCGGGCGAAAAACTGTTTTTT. Protein sequence: CSASTGPGEKLFF. Combining the CDR3 with reference TRBV29-1 and TRBJ1-4 gives the whole variable domain SAVISQKPSRDICQRGTSLTIQCQVDSQVTMMFWYRQQPGQSLTLIATANQGSEATYESGFVIDKFPISRPNLTFSTLTVSNMSPEDSSIYLCSASTGPGEKLFFGSGTQLSVL.

The rearrangement uses TRBV7-9 and TRBJ2-1; the match to TRBD1 covers 9 bases. Trimming removed 7 bases from V and 3 bases from J; junction bases left unmatched: 13. Germline-derived CDR1 and CDR2 are SEHNR and FQNEAQ (reference sequence). This CDR3 comprises 17 residues. The chain's CDR3 is CASTLWTGEGLYNEQFF. The CDR3 coding sequence is TGTGCCAGCACCTTGTGGACAGGGGAGGGGCTCTACAATGAGCAGTTCTTC.

The chain links TRBV5-1 to TRBJ1-1, with TRBD1 matching over 8 bases. V was clipped by 4 bases and J by 11 bases; unmatched bases: 4. The CDR3 consists of 11 residues. CDR1 and CDR2 (germline): SGHRS, YFSETQ. CDR3 region: CASSQDRVAFF. As DNA, the CDR3 is TGCGCCAGCAGCCAGGACAGGGTTGCTTTCTTT.

This sequence joins TRBV11-2 and TRBJ1-6, with 8 bases matching TRBD1. The ends lost 3 bases at V and 4 bases at J; junction bases unmatched: 8. This CDR3 spans 17 amino acids. Germline lookup yields CDR1 SGHAT and CDR2 FQNNGV. CDR3 region: CASSFAGTGAYNSPLHF. The CDR3 DNA is TGTGCCAGCAGCTTTGCCGGGACAGGAGCGTATAATTCACCCCTCCACTTT.

There are a few counts of this clone. The CDR3 DNA sequence: TGTGCCAGCTCACCATTATCCGGGGAAAAACTGTTTTTT. It encodes CASSPLSGEKLFF. The chain recombines TRBV18 with TRBJ1-4; the D is unclear. This CDR3 has 13 residues. The V gene's germline CDR1 is KGHSH and CDR2 LQKENI. Trimming shortened V by 2 bases and J by 8 bases, and 9 bases separated the two germline ends.

The genes are TRBV6-5 and TRBJ1-2, with D possibly TRBD1 on 6 matching bases. Germline-derived CDR1 and CDR2 are MNHEY and SVGAGI. The V end lost 4 bases, the J end lost 4 bases, and 13 bases lay between the germline ends. The CDR3 consists of 14 residues. CDR3 sequence (DNA): TGTGCCAGCAGTTTCGGGGACACCCGCTATGGCTACACCTTC. It codes for CASSFGDTRYGYTF.

The genes are TRBV18 and TRBJ1-5, with 7 nucleotides matching TRBD1. J was trimmed by 3 bases and V by 5 bases; bases with no gene match: 1. The CDR3 length is 13 residues. Per the germline V gene, CDR1 is KGHSH and CDR2 is LQKENI. The CDR3 sequence is CASSGQDNQPQHF. DNA of the CDR3: TGTGCCAGCTCAGGACAGGACAATCAGCCCCAGCATTTT.

This clone was observed a few times. The rearrangement uses TRBV30 and TRBJ1-1; a weak D match, TRBD1 (6 bases). The V gene's germline CDR1 is GTSNPN and CDR2 SVGIG (reference sequence). The CDR3 has 13 amino acids. V lost 4 bases, J lost 1 base, and 10 bases lay in between. Here the CDR3 reads CAWTQGWNTEAFF. DNA for the CDR3: TGTGCCTGGACACAGGGATGGAACACTGAAGCTTTCTTT.

The rearrangement uses TRBV9 and TRBJ1-1; D remains ambiguous. The CDR3 contains 14 residues. Germline lookup yields CDR1 SGDLS and CDR2 YYNGEE. The ends were cut back, 3 bases at V and 5 bases at J, with 14 bases in the middle. The CDR3 here is CASSAVTGRTEAFF. The CDR3 bases are TGTGCCAGCAGCGCCGTGACGGGGAGAACTGAAGCTTTCTTT. Supplemented by reference TRBV9 and TRBJ1-1, the full variable domain reads DSGVTQTPKHLITATGQRVTLRCSPRSGDLSVYWYQQSLDQGLQFLIQYYNGEERAKGNILERFSAQQFPDLHSELNLSSLELGDSALYFCASSAVTGRTEAFFGQGTRLTVV.

The J gene is TRBJ1-2, the V gene TRBV27, with 8 bases identical to TRBD1. Losses at the gene ends were 6 bases for V and 4 bases for J; bases not matched to a gene: 7. The CDR3 length is 14 residues. Germline CDR1 reads MNHEY; CDR2 reads SMNVEV (reference sequence). CDR3 loop: CASRETGVGYGYTF. The CDR3 nucleotides read TGTGCCAGCAGAGAGACAGGGGTGGGCTATGGCTACACCTTC.

The chain is built from TRBV5-5 and TRBJ2-6; no clear D gene. With 0 bases removed from V and 0 bases from J, the gap between germline ends came to 7 bases. CDR1 is SGHKS, CDR2 YYEKEE, per germline (reference sequence). This CDR3 contains 16 residues. CDR3 in amino acids: CASSLAPRSGANVLTF. For the CDR3, the DNA is TGTGCCAGCAGCTTGGCACCGCGCTCTGGGGCCAACGTCCTGACTTTC. The variable domain in full, completed from reference TRBV5-5 and TRBJ2-6, reads DAGVTQSPTHLIKTRGQQVTLRCSPISGHKSVSWYQQVLGQGPQFIFQYYEKEERGRGNFPDRFSARQFPNYSSELNVNALLLGDSALYLCASSLAPRSGANVLTFGAGSRLTVL.

This clone was recorded once. In nucleotides, the CDR3 is TGCAGCGTTGAAACGACAGATTCTGGAAACACCATATATTTT. It encodes CSVETTDSGNTIYF. J is TRBJ1-3 and V is TRBV29-1, with D maybe TRBD1 (5 bases). The germline V gene has CDR1 SQVTM and CDR2 ANQGSEA. Trimming cost V 2 bases and J 1 base, with 9 bases left between them. This CDR3 comprises 14 residues.

The J gene is TRBJ1-1, the V gene TRBV29-1, with 7 bases aligning to TRBD1. The CDR3 is made up of 11 amino acids. Germline V gene data show CDR1 as SQVTM and CDR2 as ANQGSEA. V trimming: 8 bases; J trimming: 4 bases; junction bases outside the gene matches: 4. This chain's CDR3 is CSTYRGTEAFF. The CDR3 DNA follows: TGCAGCACGTACAGGGGCACTGAAGCTTTCTTT.

V is TRBV2 and J is TRBJ1-2, with 7 bases fitting TRBD1. CDR3 size: 15 residues. Germline CDR1 and CDR2: SNHLY and FYNNEI. V shed 6 bases, J shed 3 bases, and the junction held 10 bases outside the gene matches. In DNA form, the CDR3 reads TGTGCCAGCAGCGAAACCCAGGACAGGTACTATGGCTACACCTTC. Translating gives CASSETQDRYYGYTF.